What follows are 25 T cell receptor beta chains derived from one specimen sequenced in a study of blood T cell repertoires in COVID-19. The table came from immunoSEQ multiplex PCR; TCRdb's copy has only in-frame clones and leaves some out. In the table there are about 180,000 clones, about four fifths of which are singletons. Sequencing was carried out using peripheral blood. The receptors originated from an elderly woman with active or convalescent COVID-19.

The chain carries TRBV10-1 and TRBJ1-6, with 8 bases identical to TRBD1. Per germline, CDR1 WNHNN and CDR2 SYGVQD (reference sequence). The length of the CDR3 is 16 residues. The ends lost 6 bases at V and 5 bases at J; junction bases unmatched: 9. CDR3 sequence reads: CASRTPGQVHNSPLHF. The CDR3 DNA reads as TGCGCCAGCAGGACTCCGGGACAGGTTCATAATTCACCCCTCCACTTT.

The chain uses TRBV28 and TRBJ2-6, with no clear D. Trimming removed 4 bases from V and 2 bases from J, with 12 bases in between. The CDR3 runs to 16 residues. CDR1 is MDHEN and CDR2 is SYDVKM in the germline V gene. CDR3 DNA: TGTGCCAGCAGTTCCCCCAGTCTAGCTGGGGCCAACGTCCTGACTTTC. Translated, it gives CASSSPSLAGANVLTF. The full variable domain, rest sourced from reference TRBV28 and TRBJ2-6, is DVKVTQSSRYLVKRTGEKVFLECVQDMDHENMFWYRQDPGLGLRLIYFSYDVKMKEKGDIPEGYSVSREKKERFSLILESASTNQTSMYLCASSSPSLAGANVLTFGAGSRLTVL.

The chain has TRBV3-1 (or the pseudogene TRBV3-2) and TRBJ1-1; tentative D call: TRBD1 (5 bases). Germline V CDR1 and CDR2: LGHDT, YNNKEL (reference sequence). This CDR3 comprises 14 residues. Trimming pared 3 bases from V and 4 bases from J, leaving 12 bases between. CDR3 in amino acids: CASSHGGAITEAFF. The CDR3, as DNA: TGTGCCAGCAGCCACGGCGGGGCGATCACTGAAGCTTTCTTT.

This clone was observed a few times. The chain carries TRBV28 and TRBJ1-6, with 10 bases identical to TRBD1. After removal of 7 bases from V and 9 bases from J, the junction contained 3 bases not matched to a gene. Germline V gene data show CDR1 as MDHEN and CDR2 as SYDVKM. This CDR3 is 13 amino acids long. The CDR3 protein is CASIGTGVSPLHF. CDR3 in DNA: TGTGCCAGCATTGGGACAGGGGTTTCACCCCTCCACTTT. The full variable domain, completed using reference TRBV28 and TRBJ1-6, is DVKVTQSSRYLVKRTGEKVFLECVQDMDHENMFWYRQDPGLGLRLIYFSYDVKMKEKGDIPEGYSVSREKKERFSLILESASTNQTSMYLCASIGTGVSPLHFGNGTRLTVT.

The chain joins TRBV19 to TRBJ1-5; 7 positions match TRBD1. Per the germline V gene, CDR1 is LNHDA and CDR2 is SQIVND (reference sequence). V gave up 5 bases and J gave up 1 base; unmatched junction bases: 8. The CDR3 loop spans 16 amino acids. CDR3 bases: TGTGCCAGTAGTCCGCGTTCGACAGGGAGCAATCAGCCCCAGCATTTT. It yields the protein CASSPRSTGSNQPQHF.

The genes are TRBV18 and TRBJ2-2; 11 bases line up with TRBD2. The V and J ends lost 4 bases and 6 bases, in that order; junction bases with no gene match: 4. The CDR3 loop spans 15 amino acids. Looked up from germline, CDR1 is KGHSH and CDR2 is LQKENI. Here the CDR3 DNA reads TGTGCCAGCTCACATCCGGGACTAGCGGCCGGGGAGCTGTTTTTT. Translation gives CASSHPGLAAGELFF.

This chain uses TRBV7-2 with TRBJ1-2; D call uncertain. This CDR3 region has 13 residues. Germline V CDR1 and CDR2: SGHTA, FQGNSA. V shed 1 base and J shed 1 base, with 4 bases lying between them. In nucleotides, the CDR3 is TGTGCCAGCAGCTTAGACAGTAACTATGGCTACACCTTC. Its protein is CASSLDSNYGYTF.

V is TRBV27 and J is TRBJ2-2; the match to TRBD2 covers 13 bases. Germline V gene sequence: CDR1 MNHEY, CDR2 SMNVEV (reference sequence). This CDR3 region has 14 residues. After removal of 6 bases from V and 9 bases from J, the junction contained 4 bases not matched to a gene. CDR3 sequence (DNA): TGTGCCAGCAGGAGGACTAGCGGGAGTAGGGAGCTGTTTTTT. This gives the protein CASRRTSGSRELFF.

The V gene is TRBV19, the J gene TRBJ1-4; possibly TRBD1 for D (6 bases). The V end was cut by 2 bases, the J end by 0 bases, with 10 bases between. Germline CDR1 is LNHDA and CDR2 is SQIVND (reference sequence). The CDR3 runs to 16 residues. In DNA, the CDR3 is TGTGCCAGTAGTATACGCACAGGGACAACTAATGAAAAACTGTTTTTT. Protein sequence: CASSIRTGTTNEKLFF.

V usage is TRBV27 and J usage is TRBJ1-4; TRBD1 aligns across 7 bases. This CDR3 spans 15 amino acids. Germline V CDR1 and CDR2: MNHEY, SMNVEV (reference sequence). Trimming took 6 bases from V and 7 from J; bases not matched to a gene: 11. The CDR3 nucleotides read TGTGCCAGCAGAGCCCGCGAGGGGGCGGGTGAAAAACTGTTTTTT. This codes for CASRAREGAGEKLFF.

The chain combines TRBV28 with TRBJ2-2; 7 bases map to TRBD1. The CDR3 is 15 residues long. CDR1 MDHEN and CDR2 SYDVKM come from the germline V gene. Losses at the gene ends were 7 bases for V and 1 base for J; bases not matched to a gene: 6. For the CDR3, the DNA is TGTGCCAGCATAACAGGGGCAATGAACACCGGGGAGCTGTTTTTT. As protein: CASITGAMNTGELFF.

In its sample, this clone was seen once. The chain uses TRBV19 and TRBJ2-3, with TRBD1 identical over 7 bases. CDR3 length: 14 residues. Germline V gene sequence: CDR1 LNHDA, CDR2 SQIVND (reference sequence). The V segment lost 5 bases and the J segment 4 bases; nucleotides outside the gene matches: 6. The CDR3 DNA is TGTGCCAGTAGTTCCCAAGGGGGCTCAGATACGCAGTATTTT. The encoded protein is CASSSQGGSDTQYF.

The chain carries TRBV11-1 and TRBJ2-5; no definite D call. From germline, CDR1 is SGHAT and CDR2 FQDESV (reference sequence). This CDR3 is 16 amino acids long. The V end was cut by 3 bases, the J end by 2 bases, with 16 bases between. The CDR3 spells CASSFRGFEQQETQYF. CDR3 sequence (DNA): TGTGCCAGCAGCTTTAGAGGATTTGAACAACAAGAGACCCAGTACTTC.

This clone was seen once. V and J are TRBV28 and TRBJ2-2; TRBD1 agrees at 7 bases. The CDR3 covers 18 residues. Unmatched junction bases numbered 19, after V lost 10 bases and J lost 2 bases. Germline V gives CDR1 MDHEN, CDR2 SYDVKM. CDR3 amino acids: CAIKNRQGKKQNTGELFF. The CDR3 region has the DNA TGTGCCATCAAAAACCGACAGGGAAAAAAACAAAACACCGGGGAGCTGTTTTTT.

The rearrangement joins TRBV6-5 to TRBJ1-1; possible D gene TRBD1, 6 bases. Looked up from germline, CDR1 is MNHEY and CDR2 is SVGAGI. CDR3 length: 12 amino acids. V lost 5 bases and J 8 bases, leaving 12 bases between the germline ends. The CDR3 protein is CASSQQGLEAFF. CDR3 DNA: TGTGCCAGCAGTCAACAGGGATTGGAAGCTTTCTTT.

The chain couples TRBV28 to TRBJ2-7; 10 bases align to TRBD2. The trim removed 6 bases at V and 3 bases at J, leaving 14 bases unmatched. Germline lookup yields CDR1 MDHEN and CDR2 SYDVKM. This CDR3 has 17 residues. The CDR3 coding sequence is TGTGCCAGCAGCAACCCCGCTGGTAGCGGGAGGATCTACGAGCAGTACTTC. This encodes CASSNPAGSGRIYEQYF.

The CDR3 DNA reads as TGTGCCAGCAGCTCCAGGACAGGGTACACTGAAGCTTTCTTT. Translation: CASSSRTGYTEAFF. The J gene is TRBJ1-1, the V gene TRBV5-6; 8 nucleotides match TRBD1. CDR3 length equals 14 residues. CDR1 SGHDT and CDR2 YYEEEE come from the germline V gene. V shed 3 bases, J shed 3 bases, and the junction held 4 bases outside the gene matches.

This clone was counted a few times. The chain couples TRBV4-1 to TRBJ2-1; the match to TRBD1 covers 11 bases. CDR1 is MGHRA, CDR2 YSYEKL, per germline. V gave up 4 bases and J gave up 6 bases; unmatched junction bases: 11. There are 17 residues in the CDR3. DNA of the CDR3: TGCGCCAGCAGCCTAGTCGGGACAGGGGGGCGGGCCAATGAGCAGTTCTTC. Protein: CASSLVGTGGRANEQFF.

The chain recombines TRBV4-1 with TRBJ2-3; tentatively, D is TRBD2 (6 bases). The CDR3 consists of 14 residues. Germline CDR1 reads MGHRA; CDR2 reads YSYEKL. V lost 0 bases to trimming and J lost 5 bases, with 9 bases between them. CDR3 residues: CASSQDGRRDTQYF. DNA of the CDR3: TGCGCCAGCAGCCAAGATGGGAGGAGAGATACGCAGTATTTT.

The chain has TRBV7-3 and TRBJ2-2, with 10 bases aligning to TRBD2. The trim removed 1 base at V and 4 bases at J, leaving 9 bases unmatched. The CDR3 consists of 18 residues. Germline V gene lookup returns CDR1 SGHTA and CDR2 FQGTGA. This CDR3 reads CASSLMSLAGVGTGELFF. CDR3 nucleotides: TGTGCCAGCAGCTTAATGTCCCTAGCGGGAGTTGGCACCGGGGAGCTGTTTTTT.

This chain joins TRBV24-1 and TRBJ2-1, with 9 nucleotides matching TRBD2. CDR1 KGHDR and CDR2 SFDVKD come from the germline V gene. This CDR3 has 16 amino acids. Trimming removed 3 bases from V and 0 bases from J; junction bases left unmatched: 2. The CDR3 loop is CATSDPSGNSYNEQFF. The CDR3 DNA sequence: TGTGCCACCAGTGATCCTAGCGGGAACTCCTACAATGAGCAGTTCTTC.

The CDR3 is CASSMMGATEAFF. The DNA of the CDR3 is TGTGCCAGTAGTATGATGGGGGCCACTGAAGCTTTCTTT. The V and J genes are TRBV19 and TRBJ1-1; D perhaps matches TRBD1 (6 bases). The V and J ends lost 3 bases and 4 bases respectively, with 9 bases between them. This CDR3 region has 13 residues. Looked up from germline, CDR1 is LNHDA and CDR2 is SQIVND (reference sequence).

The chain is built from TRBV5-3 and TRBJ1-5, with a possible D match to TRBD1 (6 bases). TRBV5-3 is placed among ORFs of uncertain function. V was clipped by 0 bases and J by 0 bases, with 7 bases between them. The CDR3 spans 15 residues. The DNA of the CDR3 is TGTGCCAGAAGCTTGGGGACAGTTAGCAATCAGCCCCAGCATTTT. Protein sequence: CARSLGTVSNQPQHF.

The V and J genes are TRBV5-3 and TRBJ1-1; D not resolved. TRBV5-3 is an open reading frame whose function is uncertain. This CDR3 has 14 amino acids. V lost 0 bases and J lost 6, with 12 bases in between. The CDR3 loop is CARSLVPGGSEAFF. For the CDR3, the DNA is TGTGCCAGAAGCTTGGTCCCGGGAGGGTCTGAAGCTTTCTTT.

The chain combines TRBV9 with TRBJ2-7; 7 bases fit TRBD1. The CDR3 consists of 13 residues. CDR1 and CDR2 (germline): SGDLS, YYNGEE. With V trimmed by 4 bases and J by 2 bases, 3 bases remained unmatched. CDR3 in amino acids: CASSRGQTYEQYF. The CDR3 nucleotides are TGTGCCAGCAGCCGGGGACAGACCTACGAGCAGTACTTC.